This T cell receptor (beta chain) was identified in a study of cytomegalovirus exposure and HLA in healthy donors. With regard to this clone: Its antigen is still unknown.

Study findings and constraints: It was 164 TCR beta chains that were listed as cytomegalovirus-associated.

The PCR employed 60 Vbeta primers together with 13 Jbeta primers. Libraries were prepared by immunoSEQ multiplex PCR; TCRdb keeps only in-frame clonotypes and omits some of them. This sample carries under 200,000 clones, 75% of them seen once, and the ten largest clones take around 7.7%. CDR1 is MNHNS, CDR2 SASEGT, per germline. The V gene lost 2 bases and the J gene lost 2 bases, with 11 bases spanning the gap. The CDR3 runs to 15 residues. The chain joins TRBV6-1 to TRBJ2-3; D gene uncertain. What was sequenced was PBMCs. This clonotype originated in a woman aged 35 to 49 in good health and CMV-seropositive. The CDR3 region is CASSEQIGFTDTQYF. DNA of the CDR3: TGTGCCAGCAGTGAACAGATTGGTTTCACAGATACGCAGTATTTT.